Listed below are T cell receptor beta chains from one sample, sequenced in a study of blood T cell repertoires in COVID-19. Profiling relied on immunoSEQ multiplex PCR, and the TCRdb table lists in-frame clones only, not all of them. The sample lists around 200,000 clones, roughly 89% occurring once. The sample was PBMCs or T cells enriched from blood (not recorded which). Receptor source: a woman between 35 and 50 years old with acute COVID-19. Both conserved end residues are part of each CDR3. The order of the fields is CDR3 protein, CDR3 DNA, D gene, CDR3 length, clone size, J gene, V gene. The D gene is left open where the match is weak. For some rows the clone size is stated as once, few or many, or as a class when expanded; others skip it.

CDR3: CASSATSGSWEQYF; DNA: TGTGCCAGCAGCGCGACTAGCGGGAGTTGGGAGCAGTACTTC; D: TRBD2; length: 14; size: NA; J: TRBJ2-7; V: TRBV9
CDR3: CASSYDRDTEAFF; DNA: TGTGCCAGTAGTTATGACAGGGACACTGAAGCTTTCTTT; D: TRBD1; length: 13; size: NA; J: TRBJ1-1; V: TRBV19
CDR3: CATSDRTALAKNIQYF; DNA: TGTGCCACCAGTGATAGGACAGCCCTAGCCAAAAACATTCAGTACTTC; D: NA; length: 16; size: NA; J: TRBJ2-4; V: TRBV24-1
CDR3: CASSFGEDNEQFF; DNA: TGTGCCAGCAGTTTTGGCGAGGACAATGAGCAGTTCTTC; D: NA; length: 13; size: NA; J: TRBJ2-1; V: TRBV12-3/TRBV12-4
CDR3: CASRGLAGANTDTQYF; DNA: TGTGCCAGCAGGGGACTAGCGGGGGCCAACACAGATACGCAGTATTTT; D: TRBD2; length: 16; size: NA; J: TRBJ2-3; V: TRBV7-8
CDR3: CASGYRAGGPNVEQYF; DNA: TGTGCCAGCGGCTACCGAGCGGGGGGGCCGAACGTCGAGCAGTACTTC; D: TRBD2; length: 16; size: NA; J: TRBJ2-7; V: TRBV9
CDR3: CAWTRGEKLFF; DNA: TGTGCCTGGACCAGAGGCGAAAAACTGTTTTTT; D: NA; length: 11; size: NA; J: TRBJ1-4; V: TRBV30
CDR3: CASSPNGQGENSPLHF; DNA: TGCGCCAGCAGCCCCAACGGGCAGGGGGAAAATTCACCCCTCCACTTT; D: TRBD1; length: 16; size: few; J: TRBJ1-6; V: TRBV5-1
CDR3: CASSQGPSDVTGELFF; DNA: TGTGCCAGCAGCCAAGGTCCTAGCGATGTCACCGGGGAGCTGTTTTTT; D: NA; length: 16; size: NA; J: TRBJ2-2; V: TRBV4-2
CDR3: CASSLAVSYEQYF; DNA: TGTGCCAGCAGTTTAGCGGTCTCCTACGAGCAGTACTTC; D: NA; length: 13; size: once; J: TRBJ2-7; V: TRBV6-2/TRBV6-3
CDR3: CASRPGQGLFPGGYTF; DNA: TGTGCCAGCAGGCCGGGACAGGGGTTATTTCCTGGCGGCTACACCTTC; D: TRBD1; length: 16; size: NA; J: TRBJ1-2; V: TRBV28
CDR3: CASSLGSGGAIETQYF; DNA: TGTGCCAGCAGCTTAGGGAGCGGGGGGGCCATCGAGACCCAGTACTTC; D: TRBD2; length: 16; size: NA; J: TRBJ2-5; V: TRBV7-9
CDR3: CASSSGTTGTETQYF; DNA: TGTGCCAGCAGCTCCGGAACGACAGGGACAGAGACCCAGTACTTC; D: TRBD1; length: 15; size: NA; J: TRBJ2-5; V: TRBV7-9
CDR3: CASRRGQGAGAFF; DNA: TGTGCCAGCAGGCGGGGACAGGGGGCTGGAGCTTTCTTT; D: TRBD1; length: 13; size: NA; J: TRBJ1-1; V: TRBV12-3/TRBV12-4
CDR3: CASSQGGPRGDTGELFF; DNA: TGCGCCAGCAGCCAAGGAGGACCCAGGGGAGATACCGGGGAGCTGTTTTTT; D: NA; length: 17; size: NA; J: TRBJ2-2; V: TRBV4-1
CDR3: CASSPPQGMAPNEQFF; DNA: TGTGCCAGCTCACCACCTCAGGGGATGGCCCCCAATGAGCAGTTCTTC; D: NA; length: 16; size: once; J: TRBJ2-1; V: TRBV18
CDR3: CASSLEDGGDIQYF; DNA: TGTGCCAGCAGCTTAGAGGACGGGGGGGACATTCAGTACTTC; D: TRBD2; length: 14; size: NA; J: TRBJ2-4; V: TRBV11-2
CDR3: CASGLLGSYEQYF; DNA: TGTGCTAGTGGTTTGCTAGGCTCCTACGAGCAGTACTTC; D: NA; length: 13; size: NA; J: TRBJ2-7; V: TRBV12-5
CDR3: CASSQALAGQQFF; DNA: TGTGCCAGCAGCCAGGCCTTAGCGGGTCAGCAGTTCTTC; D: TRBD2; length: 13; size: NA; J: TRBJ2-1; V: TRBV3-1/TRBV3-2
CDR3: CAWSVGVSSYEQYF; DNA: TGTGCCTGGAGTGTAGGGGTGAGCTCCTACGAGCAGTACTTC; D: NA; length: 14; size: NA; J: TRBJ2-7; V: TRBV30
CDR3: CASSGSPISTEAFF; DNA: TGTGCCAGCAGTGGTTCACCGATTAGCACTGAAGCTTTCTTT; D: NA; length: 14; size: NA; J: TRBJ1-1; V: TRBV6-6
CDR3: CASRNHFGAYEQYF; DNA: TGTGCCAGCAGGAATCACTTTGGGGCATACGAGCAGTACTTC; D: NA; length: 14; size: NA; J: TRBJ2-7; V: TRBV6-5
CDR3: CASSRAYSTDTQYF; DNA: TGTGCCAGTAGTAGGGCATATAGCACAGATACGCAGTATTTT; D: NA; length: 14; size: NA; J: TRBJ2-3; V: TRBV19
CDR3: CASSENRKTGGVTDTQYF; DNA: TGTGCCAGCAGTGAAAATCGTAAAACGGGGGGGGTCACAGATACGCAGTATTTT; D: TRBD2; length: 18; size: few; J: TRBJ2-3; V: TRBV6-1
CDR3: CASNTAINQPQHF; DNA: TGTGCCAGCAATACAGCTATCAATCAGCCCCAGCATTTT; D: NA; length: 13; size: NA; J: TRBJ1-5; V: TRBV2
CDR3: CASSQTGATEAFF; DNA: TGTGCCAGTAGTCAGACAGGGGCCACTGAAGCTTTCTTT; D: TRBD1; length: 13; size: once; J: TRBJ1-1; V: TRBV19
CDR3: CASTTDRAGNTIYF; DNA: TGTGCCAGCACCACGGACAGGGCTGGAAACACCATATATTTT; D: TRBD1; length: 14; size: NA; J: TRBJ1-3; V: TRBV6-5
CDR3: CASSPSSGRDTQYF; DNA: TGTGCCAGCAGCCCAAGTAGCGGGAGGGATACGCAGTATTTT; D: TRBD2; length: 14; size: NA; J: TRBJ2-3; V: TRBV7-2
CDR3: CASSQTGTGEAFF; DNA: TGTGCCAGCAGCCAAACAGGGACCGGTGAAGCTTTCTTT; D: NA; length: 13; size: NA; J: TRBJ1-1; V: TRBV7-6
CDR3: CASRIPGLRTNTGELFF; DNA: TGTGCCAGCAGAATCCCCGGACTTCGAACGAACACCGGGGAGCTGTTTTTT; D: NA; length: 17; size: NA; J: TRBJ2-2; V: TRBV2
CDR3: CASSISGGQQETQYF; DNA: TGTGCCAGTAGTATCAGCGGGGGGCAACAAGAGACCCAGTACTTC; D: TRBD2; length: 15; size: NA; J: TRBJ2-5; V: TRBV19
CDR3: CSASTRVNEKLFF; DNA: TGCAGTGCTAGTACACGGGTTAATGAAAAACTGTTTTTT; D: NA; length: 13; size: NA; J: TRBJ1-4; V: TRBV20-1
CDR3: CASSELDFGTGGDEQYF; DNA: TGTGCCAGCAGTGAATTAGATTTTGGGACAGGGGGCGACGAGCAGTACTTC; D: TRBD1; length: 17; size: NA; J: TRBJ2-7; V: TRBV25-1
CDR3: CASSYAASGRSDEQFF; DNA: TGTGCCAGCAGTTATGCGGCTAGCGGGAGATCCGATGAGCAGTTCTTC; D: TRBD2; length: 16; size: NA; J: TRBJ2-1; V: TRBV6-2/TRBV6-3
CDR3: CASSSRQGSGNTIYF; DNA: TGTGCCAGCAGCTCCCGACAGGGATCTGGAAACACCATATATTTT; D: TRBD1; length: 15; size: NA; J: TRBJ1-3; V: TRBV7-9
CDR3: CASSPGGDRGRGEQFF; DNA: TGTGCCAGTAGTCCCGGAGGGGACAGGGGTAGGGGTGAGCAGTTCTTC; D: TRBD1; length: 16; size: NA; J: TRBJ2-1; V: TRBV19
CDR3: CAWTRRDEQFF; DNA: TGTGCCTGGACTCGCAGGGATGAGCAGTTCTTC; D: NA; length: 11; size: NA; J: TRBJ2-1; V: TRBV30
CDR3: CASSSRQHYGYTF; DNA: TGTGCCAGCAGCTCCCGACAGCACTATGGCTACACCTTC; D: NA; length: 13; size: NA; J: TRBJ1-2; V: TRBV11-2
CDR3: CSASDRASGRVYEQYF; DNA: TGCAGTGCTAGTGATAGGGCTAGCGGGAGGGTCTACGAGCAGTACTTC; D: TRBD2; length: 16; size: NA; J: TRBJ2-7; V: TRBV20-1
CDR3: CASTLQGASNYGYTF; DNA: TGTGCCAGCACCCTACAGGGCGCTAGCAACTATGGCTACACCTTC; D: NA; length: 15; size: NA; J: TRBJ1-2; V: TRBV2
CDR3: CASSLGTEDYYGYTF; DNA: TGTGCCAGCAGCTTAGGGACAGAAGATTACTATGGCTACACCTTC; D: NA; length: 15; size: NA; J: TRBJ1-2; V: TRBV7-2
CDR3: CASSLGATGGYNEQFF; DNA: TGCGCCAGCAGCTTGGGGGCGACAGGGGGTTACAATGAGCAGTTCTTC; D: TRBD1; length: 16; size: NA; J: TRBJ2-1; V: TRBV5-1
CDR3: CSASPQGAMNTEAFF; DNA: TGCAGCGCTAGTCCCCAAGGGGCGATGAACACTGAAGCTTTCTTT; D: NA; length: 15; size: NA; J: TRBJ1-1; V: TRBV20-1
CDR3: CASSDRVPNEKLFF; DNA: TGTGCCAGCAGTGACAGGGTGCCTAATGAAAAACTGTTTTTT; D: TRBD1; length: 14; size: once; J: TRBJ1-4; V: TRBV27
CDR3: CASSIEGASNTGELFF; DNA: TGTGCCAGTAGTATAGAGGGGGCTTCTAACACCGGGGAGCTGTTTTTT; D: NA; length: 16; size: NA; J: TRBJ2-2; V: TRBV19
CDR3: CASSVSGQLNSPLHF; DNA: TGTGCCAGCAGCGTATCGGGACAGCTAAATTCACCCCTCCACTTT; D: TRBD1; length: 15; size: few; J: TRBJ1-6; V: TRBV9
CDR3: CASSSGTSGDTQYF; DNA: TGTGCCAGCAGCTCCGGGACTAGCGGGGATACGCAGTATTTT; D: TRBD2; length: 14; size: NA; J: TRBJ2-3; V: TRBV5-4
CDR3: CAWSVLTNTGELFF; DNA: TGTGCCTGGAGTGTACTGACGAACACCGGGGAGCTGTTTTTT; D: NA; length: 14; size: NA; J: TRBJ2-2; V: TRBV30
CDR3: CASSIRVSGNQPQHF; DNA: TGTGCCAGCAGTATCAGGGTTTCGGGCAATCAGCCCCAGCATTTT; D: NA; length: 15; size: few; J: TRBJ1-5; V: TRBV28
CDR3: CASSQMTSGGANEQFF; DNA: TGTGCCAGCAGCCAAATGACTAGCGGGGGGGCGAATGAGCAGTTCTTC; D: TRBD2; length: 16; size: NA; J: TRBJ2-1; V: TRBV4-2
CDR3: CASRRGGTSGRHEQFF; DNA: TGTGCCAGCAGGAGGGGGGGGACTAGCGGGAGGCATGAGCAGTTCTTC; D: TRBD2; length: 16; size: NA; J: TRBJ2-1; V: TRBV27
CDR3: CASSLGASGYEQYF; DNA: TGCGCCAGCAGCTTGGGGGCTAGCGGCTACGAGCAGTACTTC; D: TRBD2; length: 14; size: NA; J: TRBJ2-7; V: TRBV5-1
CDR3: CASSPKFSDRASYEQYF; DNA: TGTGCCAGCAGCCCAAAATTCTCAGACAGGGCCTCCTACGAGCAGTACTTC; D: TRBD1; length: 17; size: NA; J: TRBJ2-7; V: TRBV7-9
CDR3: CASSRPGQGFGEQYF; DNA: TGTGCCAGCAGCCGTCCAGGACAGGGGTTTGGCGAGCAGTACTTC; D: TRBD1; length: 15; size: NA; J: TRBJ2-7; V: TRBV4-2
CDR3: CASSTTGTSNEQFF; DNA: TGTGCCAGCAGCACCACCGGGACTAGTAACGAGCAGTTCTTC; D: TRBD2; length: 14; size: NA; J: TRBJ2-1; V: TRBV7-2
CDR3: CASSPTSSSYEQYF; DNA: TGTGCCAGCAGCCCCACCTCTAGCTCCTACGAGCAGTACTTC; D: NA; length: 14; size: NA; J: TRBJ2-7; V: TRBV7-3